This is a list of T cell receptor beta chains from one sample in a study of early T cells in non-severe SARS-CoV-2 infection. TCRdb re-analysed the 5' RACE reads in MiXCR, keeping a single row per CDR3 protein. This sample carries more than 45,000 distinct CDR3 sequences, under 10% of them seen once, and the ten largest clones take 3% to 4%. Sequenced: whole blood. The receptors derive from an adult who was a healthcare worker with PCR-confirmed SARS-CoV-2 infection or an uninfected control (not recorded which). Each CDR3 is given without its conserved first and last residue.

v_call cdr3_aa
TRBV7-2 ASSFVQGAEETQY
TRBV7-6 ASSLAGTSGNEQF
TRBV11-2 ASSLDTAYTQY
TRBV20-1 SARESALASFVEQY
TRBV28 ASSYRNSGANVLT
TRBV28 ASSFPTSGTVPPYEQY
TRBV20-1 SAVNRGGASYEQY
TRBV7-8 ASSKQGANTGELF
TRBV6-6 ASSYSTTGGNNEKLF
TRBV3-1 ASSQDLRGRPNEKLF
TRBV27 ASRPRGTAAPYEQY
TRBV7-9 ASSEGRGIPGYT
TRBV28 ASSQGAGTGELF
TRBV2 ASSGRSSYNSPLH
TRBV6-4 ASSDSTSGSNEQF
TRBV29-1 SVEGGMGTDTQY
TRBV5-1 ASNHQGLARTDTQY
TRBV19 ASSPPGLRGGELF
TRBV7-8 ASSLSGQYTEAF